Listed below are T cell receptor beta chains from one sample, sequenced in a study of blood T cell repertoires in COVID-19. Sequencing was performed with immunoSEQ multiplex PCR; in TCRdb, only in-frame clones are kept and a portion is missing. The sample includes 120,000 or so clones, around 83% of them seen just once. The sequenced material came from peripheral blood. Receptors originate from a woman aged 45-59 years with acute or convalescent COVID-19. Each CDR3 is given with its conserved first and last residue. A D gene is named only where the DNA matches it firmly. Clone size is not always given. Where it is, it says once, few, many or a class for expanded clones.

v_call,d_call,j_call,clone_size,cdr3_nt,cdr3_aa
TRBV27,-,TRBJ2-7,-,TGTGCCAGCATAGGGGGTGGAGGAAAAAACTACGAGCAGTACTTC,CASIGGGGKNYEQYF
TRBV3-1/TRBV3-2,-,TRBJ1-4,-,TGTGCCAGCAGCCCATTCAGGCAGGGGGAAAAACTGTTTTTT,CASSPFRQGEKLFF
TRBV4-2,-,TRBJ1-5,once,TGTGCCAGCAGCCAAACCCTCGGACTAGCCAATCAGCCCCAGCATTTT,CASSQTLGLANQPQHF
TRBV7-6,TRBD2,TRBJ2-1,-,TGTGCCAGCAGCGGGAGGACTAGCGGCTACAATGAGCAGTTCTTC,CASSGRTSGYNEQFF
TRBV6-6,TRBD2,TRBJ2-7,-,TGTGCCAGCAGCTGGACTAGCGGGGGCCGTCCCTACGAGCAGTACTTC,CASSWTSGGRPYEQYF
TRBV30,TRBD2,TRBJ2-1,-,TGTGCCTGGAGTATAGGACTAGCGGGGGCTGAGGCGTTCTTC,CAWSIGLAGAEAFF
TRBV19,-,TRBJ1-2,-,TGTGCCAGTAGGAAGACGACAGGAAACCTATACTATGGCTACACCTTC,CASRKTTGNLYYGYTF
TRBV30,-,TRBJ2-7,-,TGTGCCTGGAGTTCCCCCGCCGGAGGGGCCTCCTACGAGCAGTACTTC,CAWSSPAGGASYEQYF
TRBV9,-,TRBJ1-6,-,TGTGCCAGCAGCGTTGGACAGCCGGCCAGTCATTCACCCCTCCACTTT,CASSVGQPASHSPLHF
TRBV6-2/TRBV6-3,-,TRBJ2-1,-,TGTGCCAGCAGTCAACACGTAGGGGTGCGCTACAATGAGCAGTTCTTC,CASSQHVGVRYNEQFF
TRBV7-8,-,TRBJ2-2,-,TGTGCCAGCAGCCTTACAGGGAACACCGGGGAGCTGTTTTTT,CASSLTGNTGELFF
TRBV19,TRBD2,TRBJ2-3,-,TGTGCCAGTAGTGGGGGACTAGCGAGTAGCACAGATACGCAGTATTTT,CASSGGLASSTDTQYF
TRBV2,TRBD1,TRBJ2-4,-,TGTGCCAGCAGTTCCCCGGGACAGCTAGCCAAAAACATTCAGTACTTC,CASSSPGQLAKNIQYF
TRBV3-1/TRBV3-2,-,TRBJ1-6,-,TGTGCCAGCAGCAAAACCAGGGAATCACCCCTCCACTTT,CASSKTRESPLHF
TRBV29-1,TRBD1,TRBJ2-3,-,TGCAGCGTTGAAGGCGGGACAGGCTCCGGGCGGGGCACAGATACGCAGTATTTT,CSVEGGTGSGRGTDTQYF
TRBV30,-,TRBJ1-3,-,TGTGCCTGGAGTGGGACAGTCTGGAGGAACACCATATATTTT,CAWSGTVWRNTIYF
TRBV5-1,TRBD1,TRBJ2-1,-,TGCGCCAGCAGCAGACAGACAGGGGGTTCAAACAATGAGCAGTTCTTC,CASSRQTGGSNNEQFF
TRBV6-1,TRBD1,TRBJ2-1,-,TGTGCCAGCAGTGAAGACCACTGGGACAGGGGGAATGAGCAGTTCTTC,CASSEDHWDRGNEQFF
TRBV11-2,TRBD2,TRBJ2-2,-,TGTGCCAGCAGCCCCTCCGGTCTAGCGGGGGCCACCGGGGAGCTGTTTTTT,CASSPSGLAGATGELFF
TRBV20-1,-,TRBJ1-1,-,TGCAGTGCAGGGGATAACTTTGAAGCTTTCTTT,CSAGDNFEAFF
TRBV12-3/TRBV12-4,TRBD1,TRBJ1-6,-,TGTGCCACCACGGGACAGCATAATTCACCCCTCCACTTT,CATTGQHNSPLHF
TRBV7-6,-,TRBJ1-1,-,TGTGCCAGCAGCTTAAGCGGACAGCCGAACACTGAAGCTTTCTTT,CASSLSGQPNTEAFF
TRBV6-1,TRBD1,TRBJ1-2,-,TGTGCCAGCAGTGAAGCTACCAGGACAGGGAAAGGCGGCTACACCTTC,CASSEATRTGKGGYTF
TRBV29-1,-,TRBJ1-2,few,TGCAGCGTTGAAGAGGAGGGAGGGAACTATGGCTACACCTTC,CSVEEEGGNYGYTF